This TCR beta chain was identified during a study of blood T cell repertoires in COVID-19. Overall study: The samples span acute and convalescent COVID-19 from the United States, Italy and Spain. Sample material is recorded as cDNA or gDNA derived from T cells, B-cell-depleted T cells, or PBMCs.

The CDR3 covers 13 residues. The V gene end was trimmed by 5 bases and the J gene end by 2 bases; junction bases not matched to a gene: 3. CDR1 and CDR2 from the germline V gene are LNHNV and YYDKDF (reference sequence). Only one count was recorded for this clone. Original handling: Scientists estimated how many nucleated cells there were by amplifying reference gene primers. Clones were sequenced by immunoSEQ multiplex PCR, and TCRdb holds only the in-frame ones, with some missing. V and J calls and clone size are given by that table; D and trimming were obtained from the DNA. This repertoire shows over 95,000 clones, roughly 80% found once; its top ten account for under 9.5%.

Sample: peripheral blood. The TCR sequence derives from a woman in her 40s with acute or convalescent COVID-19. The rearrangement uses TRBV15 and TRBJ2-7; TRBD2 matches 7 bases. The CDR3 region has the DNA TGTGCCACCAGCCGCGGGGGAACCTACGAGCAGTACTTC. Translation gives CATSRGGTYEQYF.